This TCR beta chain was captured in a study of control samples from healthy donors and cancer patients. CDR3 size: 14 residues. The V end was cut by 2 bases, the J end by 5 bases, with 8 bases between. From germline, CDR1 is SGHNT and CDR2 YYREEE (reference sequence). Profiled with immunoSEQ multiplex PCR; TCRdb holds only in-frame clones, not every one. The sample holds around 120,000 clones; around 89% are singletons and the top ten take approximately 2.2%. This sequence joins TRBV5-4 and TRBJ1-6, with D possibly matching TRBD1 (5 bases). The origin of this receptor is a woman aged 70-85 years in good health. Sequencing used blood. The CDR3 spells CASSFRGNNSPLHF. Here the CDR3 DNA reads TGTGCCAGCAGCTTTCGGGGGAATAATTCACCCCTCCACTTT.